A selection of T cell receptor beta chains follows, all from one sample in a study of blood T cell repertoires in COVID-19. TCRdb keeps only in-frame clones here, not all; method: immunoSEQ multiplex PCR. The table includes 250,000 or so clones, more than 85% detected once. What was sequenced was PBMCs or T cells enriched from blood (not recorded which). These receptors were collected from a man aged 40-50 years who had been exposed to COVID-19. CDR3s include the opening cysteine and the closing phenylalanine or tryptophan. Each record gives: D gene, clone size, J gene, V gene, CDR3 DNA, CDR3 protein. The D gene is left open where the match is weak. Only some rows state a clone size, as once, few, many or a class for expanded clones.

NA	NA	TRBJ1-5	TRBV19	TGTGCCAGTAGTATGGGGGCCGGCAGCTATAGCAATCAGCCCCAGCATTTT	CASSMGAGSYSNQPQHF
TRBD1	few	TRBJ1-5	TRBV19	TGTGCCAGTAACCCGACAGGGGACCTCAATCAGCCCCAGCATTTT	CASNPTGDLNQPQHF
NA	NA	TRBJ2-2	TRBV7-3	TGTGCCAGCAGCCCAATGAGGAACACCGGGGAGCTGTTTTTT	CASSPMRNTGELFF
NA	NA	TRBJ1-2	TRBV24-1	TGTGCCACCAGTTCCCCTGGGCTGGGCTACACCTTC	CATSSPGLGYTF
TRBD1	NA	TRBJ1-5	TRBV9	TGTGCCAGCAGCGAAGGGGGCGGGAATCAGCCCCAGCATTTT	CASSEGGGNQPQHF
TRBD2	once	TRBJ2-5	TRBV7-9	TGTGCCAGCAGCTTACCCCGGCTAGCGGGAGGGCAAGAGACCCAGTACTTC	CASSLPRLAGGQETQYF
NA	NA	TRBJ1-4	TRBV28	TGTGCCAGCAGTTCCGCGAATGAAAAACTGTTTTTT	CASSSANEKLFF
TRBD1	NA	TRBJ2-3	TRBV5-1	TGCGCCAGCAGCGCCGGGACAGGGGGCTCAGATACGCAGTATTTT	CASSAGTGGSDTQYF
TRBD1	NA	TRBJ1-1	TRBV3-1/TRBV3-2	TGTGCCAGCAGCAAACAGACAGGGCGATACACTGAAGCTTTCTTT	CASSKQTGRYTEAFF
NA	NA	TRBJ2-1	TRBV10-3	TGTGCCATCAGTGAGTCAGGAGGTGGCTACAATGAGCAGTTCTTC	CAISESGGGYNEQFF
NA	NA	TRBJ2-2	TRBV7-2	TGTGCCAGCAGCCACGGGGACGGGGAGCTGTTTTTT	CASSHGDGELFF
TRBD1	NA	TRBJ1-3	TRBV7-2	TGTGCCAGCAGCTTAGTTCCAGGGGGCACCATATATTTT	CASSLVPGGTIYF
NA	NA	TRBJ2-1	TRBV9	TGTGCCAGCAGCGTAGGCGGCTTCTATGAGCAGTTCTTC	CASSVGGFYEQFF
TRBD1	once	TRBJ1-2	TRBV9	TGTGCCAGCACCGTAGGTGACAGGGACGGCTACACCTTC	CASTVGDRDGYTF
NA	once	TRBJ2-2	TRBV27	TGTGCCACCAACCCGGGGGCCGGGGAGCTGTTTTTT	CATNPGAGELFF
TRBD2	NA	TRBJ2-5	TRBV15	TGTGCCACCAGCAGAGGGGGGTGGCTAGCGGGAGAGACCCAGTACTTC	CATSRGGWLAGETQYF
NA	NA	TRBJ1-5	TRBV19	TGTGCCAGTAGTGTACAGGGTCATAGCAATCAGCCCCAGCATTTT	CASSVQGHSNQPQHF
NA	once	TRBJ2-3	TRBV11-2	TGTGCCAGCAGCTTAGCTGCGGGATCGGGCACAGATACGCAGTATTTT	CASSLAAGSGTDTQYF
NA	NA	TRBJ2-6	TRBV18	TGTGCCAGCTCTCTTGCGGGTACCACCTCTGGGGCCAACGTCCTGACTTTC	CASSLAGTTSGANVLTF
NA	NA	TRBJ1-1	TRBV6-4	TGTGTCAGCAGTGACTCGGCCGATGGCGGGACTGAAGCTTTCTTT	CVSSDSADGGTEAFF
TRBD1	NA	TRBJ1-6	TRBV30	TGTGCCTGGAGTTGGGACAGGGGATATAATTCACCCCTCCACTTT	CAWSWDRGYNSPLHF
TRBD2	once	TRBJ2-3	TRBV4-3	TGCGCCAGCAGCCAAGTTATAGCGGGAGCAGATACGCAGTATTTT	CASSQVIAGADTQYF
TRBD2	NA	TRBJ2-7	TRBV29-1	TGCAGCGTCCTCAAGACTAGCGGGAGGCCCCAGATCTCCTACGAGCAGTACTTC	CSVLKTSGRPQISYEQYF
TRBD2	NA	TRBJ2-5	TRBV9	TGTGCCAGCAGCGTAGGGACAGGAGGACTAGCGGGAATTCAGGAGACCCAGTACTTC	CASSVGTGGLAGIQETQYF
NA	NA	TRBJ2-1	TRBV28	TGTGCCAGCAGTTTACAGGGGTCAAATGAGCAGTTCTTC	CASSLQGSNEQFF
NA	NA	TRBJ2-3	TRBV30	TGTGCCTTCGCCCAGGGCTCTTCTAGCACAGATACGCAGTATTTT	CAFAQGSSSTDTQYF
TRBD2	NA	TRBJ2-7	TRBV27	TGTGCCAGCAAAACACTAGCGGGAGGTGGCTACGAGCAGTACTTC	CASKTLAGGGYEQYF
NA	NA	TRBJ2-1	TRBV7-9	TGTGCCAGCAGCCATCCTACGAATGCTGAGCAGTTCTTC	CASSHPTNAEQFF
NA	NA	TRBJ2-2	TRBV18	TGTGCCAGCTCACCACCCCTGGTAGTTACCGGGGAGCTGTTTTTT	CASSPPLVVTGELFF
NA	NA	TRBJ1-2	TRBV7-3	TGTGCCACCTATAACGGGGGGCAGGGCTATGGCTACACCTTC	CATYNGGQGYGYTF
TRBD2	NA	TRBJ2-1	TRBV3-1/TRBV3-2	TGTGCCAGCGGGGCGGGAGGGAATTACAATGAGCAGTTCTTC	CASGAGGNYNEQFF
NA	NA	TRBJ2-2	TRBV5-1	TGCGCCAGCAGCTTGGCCGGACAGCGGAACACCGGGGAGCTGTTTTTT	CASSLAGQRNTGELFF
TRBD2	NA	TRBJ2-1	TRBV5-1	TGCGCCAGCAGCGGGGGCATGAGGGCGGGAGGCTACAATGAGCAGTTCTTC	CASSGGMRAGGYNEQFF